The next 22 T cell receptor beta chains were all read from a single sample in a study of T cells in Graves' hyperthyroidism and ophthalmopathy (dated by TCRdb to between 2019 and 2020). The library relied on multiplex PCR. Sequencing used an Illumina HiSeq 2000. TCR beta CDR3 regions were amplified from RNA transcripts. For the first round of RT-PCR on the TCR CDR3, the HTBI primer set was used together with the Qiagen OneStep RT-PCR kit. TCRdb trimmed the raw reads at Q25, called clones with MiXCR and kept productive beta chains. Rows are unified per CDR3 protein, each entry keeping the most common DNA and genes. The sample table shows 380,000 or so distinct CDR3 sequences, and roughly 12% are seen once. Together, the top ten hold around 20% of the sample. Sequenced material: blood. Every receptor here comes from a man aged 30-40 years with Graves' hyperthyroidism that later progressed to Graves' ophthalmopathy.

This clonotype has a count of ten or more. The rearrangement uses TRBV7-3 and TRBJ2-2; D might be TRBD1 (6 bases). The CDR3 sequence is 14 residues long. Looked up from germline, CDR1 is SGHTA and CDR2 is FQGTGA. V was clipped by 6 bases and J by 2 bases, with 10 bases between them. The CDR3 spells CASRKDRNTGELFF. In DNA, the CDR3 is TGTGCCAGCAGGAAGGACAGAAACACCGGGGAGCTGTTTTTT.

This clonotype was counted only a few times. The J gene is TRBJ1-6, the V gene TRBV4-1; 9 bases match TRBD1. V lost 3 bases and J lost 5; bases outside the gene matches: 5. There are 16 residues in the CDR3. CDR1 MGHRA and CDR2 YSYEKL come from the germline V gene. CDR3 sequence: CASSQEGTGNNSPLHF. The CDR3 DNA sequence: TGCGCCAGCAGCCAGGAGGGGACAGGGAATAATTCACCCCTCCACTTT.

This clonotype was counted ten times or more. The chain recombines TRBV6-1 with TRBJ1-5, with 8 bases identical to TRBD1. With V trimmed by 5 bases and J by 0 bases, 12 bases remained unmatched. The CDR3 consists of 18 residues. Germline V gene data show CDR1 as MNHNS and CDR2 as SASEGT. The CDR3 loop is CASSWTGRGAYSNQPQHF. The CDR3 coding sequence is TGTGCCAGCAGTTGGACAGGGAGGGGGGCCTATAGCAATCAGCCCCAGCATTTT.

This chain connects TRBV9 to TRBJ1-3; maybe TRBD1 (6 bases). Germline V CDR1 and CDR2: SGDLS, YYNGEE. Trimming stripped 0 bases from V and 0 bases from J, with 10 bases between. The CDR3 loop spans 16 amino acids. CDR3 residues: CASSVDNRASGNTIYF. As DNA, the CDR3 is TGTGCCAGCAGCGTAGATAACAGGGCCTCTGGAAACACCATATATTTT. Full variable domain (outside the CDR3, taken from reference TRBV9 and TRBJ1-3): DSGVTQTPKHLITATGQRVTLRCSPRSGDLSVYWYQQSLDQGLQFLIQYYNGEERAKGNILERFSAQQFPDLHSELNLSSLELGDSALYFCASSVDNRASGNTIYFGEGSWLTVV.

V and J are TRBV29-1 and TRBJ2-1; D tentatively reads TRBD1 or TRBD2 (6 bases each). The V end lost 3 bases, the J end lost 9 bases, and 12 bases lay between the germline ends. The CDR3 has 12 residues. Germline assignment: CDR1 SQVTM and CDR2 ANQGSEA. This CDR3 reads CSVDGRGPEQFF. The DNA of the CDR3 is TGCAGCGTTGACGGCCGGGGGCCTGAGCAGTTCTTC.

This clonotype was detected ten times or more. The chain couples TRBV28 to TRBJ2-1; 8 nucleotides match TRBD2. J gave up 9 bases and V 4 bases, and 5 bases lay outside the gene matches. This CDR3 region has 13 residues. Per germline, CDR1 MDHEN and CDR2 SYDVKM. CDR3 sequence (DNA): TGTGCCAGCAGTTCGGGACTAGAGGGTGAGCAGTTCTTC. Translating it yields CASSSGLEGEQFF.

This clonotype turned up a few times. V and J are TRBV6-2 or TRBV6-3 and TRBJ2-7; the D gene is possibly TRBD2 (6 bases). Germline values: CDR1 MNHEY, CDR2 SVGEGT. The CDR3 has 14 residues. The V end lost 2 bases, the J end lost 6 bases, and 14 bases lay between the germline ends. The CDR3, as DNA: TGTGCCAGCAGTTACGTCCTAGCCGGGGGCGAGCAGTACTTC. Translated, it gives CASSYVLAGGEQYF.

This clonotype has a count of ten or more. CDR3 sequence reads: CASNDRGSQPQHF. The CDR3 coding sequence is TGTGCCAGCAACGACAGGGGGAGTCAGCCCCAGCATTTT. V gene TRBV2 combines with J gene TRBJ1-5, with 9 positions matching TRBD1. In germline, CDR1 is SNHLY, CDR2 FYNNEI. Trimming removed 7 bases from V and 6 bases from J; junction bases left unmatched: 4. The CDR3 runs 13 residues.

The V call is TRBV28, the J call TRBJ2-6; D may be TRBD2 (5 bases). The germline V gene has CDR1 MDHEN and CDR2 SYDVKM. This CDR3 region has 16 residues. The V gene lost 5 bases and the J gene lost 3 bases, with 14 bases spanning the gap. The CDR3 spells CASSQPPGSGANVLTF. CDR3 sequence (DNA): TGTGCCAGCAGTCAACCCCCGGGGAGTGGGGCCAACGTCCTGACTTTC.

About this clonotype: This may stem from a read error, because a much larger clone lies one nucleotide away. This is likely a read error, given that the CDR3 carries no conserved phenylalanine or tryptophan at its end. V gene TRBV30 combines with J gene TRBJ1-1; D not resolved. V lost 6 bases to trimming and J lost 6 bases, with 11 bases between them. In germline, CDR1 is GTSNPN, CDR2 SVGIG (reference sequence). This CDR3 comprises 11 residues. In nucleotides, the CDR3 is TGTGCCTGCACTTGGGGAGCTGAAGCTTTCGTT. Protein product: CACTWGAEAFV.

In its sample, this clonotype was seen a few times. The junction differs from germline at one of its ends, possibly a read error. The V and J genes are TRBV6-1 and TRBJ2-5; 14 bases map to TRBD2. The CDR3 runs 13 residues. Germline CDR1 reads MNHNS; CDR2 reads SASEGT. In DNA form, the CDR3 reads TGTGCCAGCGGGGGACTAGCGGGGGAAGTCTCGGACTTC. Protein sequence: CASGGLAGEVSDF.

This rearrangement joins TRBV5-1 to TRBJ2-1, with 9 bases aligning to TRBD2. The CDR3 length is 17 residues. The V gene end was trimmed by 3 bases and the J gene end by 1 base; junction bases not matched to a gene: 8. Looked up from germline, CDR1 is SGHRS and CDR2 is YFSETQ. CDR3 coding DNA: TGCGCCAGCAGCTCCCGGACTAGCGACAATTCCTACAATGAGCAGTTCTTC. This sequence encodes CASSSRTSDNSYNEQFF.

The V call is TRBV10-3, the J call TRBJ1-5; TRBD1 matches at 7 bases. Germline assignment: CDR1 ENHRY and CDR2 SYGVKD. V shed 2 bases and J 5 bases; nucleotides not matched to a gene: 6. This CDR3 region has 15 residues. The CDR3 DNA follows: TGTGCCATCAGTGAGAGACAGGGAGAACATCAGCCCCAGCATTTT. This encodes CAISERQGEHQPQHF.

As concerns this clonotype: A much larger clone lies one base from this, so it may be a read error. This chain joins TRBV3-1 and TRBJ2-7; no reliable D call. The J call may be faulty, since TRBJ2-1 better matches the DNA end. This CDR3 is 13 amino acids long. In germline, CDR1 is LGHDT, CDR2 YNNKEL (reference sequence). In DNA form, the CDR3 reads TGTGCCAGCAGCCATGGGGTCCCCTACGAGCAGTTCTTC. It translates to CASSHGVPYEQFF.

This clonotype showed up many times. This chain connects TRBV7-9 to TRBJ2-7; possible D gene TRBD1, 6 bases. V was clipped by 0 bases and J by 5 bases, with 11 bases between them. Germline V CDR1 and CDR2: SEHNR, FQNEAQ (reference sequence). The CDR3 length is 14 residues. The CDR3 nucleotides are TGTGCCAGCAGCTTAGCGCAGGGGAGTCACGAGCAGTACTTC. Amino acid sequence: CASSLAQGSHEQYF.

This clonotype was observed a few times. CDR3 in amino acids: CASSPTMGEQFF. The DNA for the CDR3 is TGTGCCAGCTCACCGACCATGGGGGAGCAGTTCTTC. The chain carries TRBV18 and TRBJ2-1; D ambiguous. This CDR3 has 12 amino acids. V lost 3 bases and J 10 bases, leaving 10 bases between the germline ends. Germline V gives CDR1 KGHSH, CDR2 LQKENI.

Many counts were recorded for this clonotype. The J gene is TRBJ2-6, the V gene TRBV2; 7 bases line up with TRBD2. CDR3 length: 18 residues. After removal of 3 bases from V and 0 bases from J, the junction contained 8 bases not matched to a gene. CDR1 SNHLY and CDR2 FYNNEI come from the germline V gene. This CDR3 reads CASSDGGSSSSGANVLTF. Here the CDR3 DNA reads TGTGCCAGCAGTGACGGGGGGTCGTCAAGCTCTGGGGCCAACGTCCTGACTTTC. Based on the CDR3 plus reference TRBV2 and TRBJ2-6, the full variable domain is EPEVTQTPSHQVTQMGQEVILRCVPISNHLYFYWYRQILGQKVEFLVSFYNNEISEKSEIFDDQFSVERPDGSNFTLKIRSTKLEDSAMYFCASSDGGSSSSGANVLTFGAGSRLTVL.

This clonotype occurred a few times. The rearrangement uses TRBV7-9 and TRBJ2-5, with 8 positions matching TRBD2. The ends lost 3 bases at V and 2 bases at J; junction bases unmatched: 8. Germline CDR1 reads SEHNR; CDR2 reads FQNEAQ (reference sequence). This CDR3 comprises 16 residues. CDR3 coding DNA: TGTGCCAGCAGCTTTGGGGCGGGGGGCATACAAGAGACCCAGTACTTC. As protein: CASSFGAGGIQETQYF.

The table lists this clonotype with a few counts. The rearrangement joins TRBV7-9 to TRBJ1-1; D remains unclear. Trimming pared 2 bases from V and 0 bases from J, leaving 16 bases between. CDR3 length equals 17 residues. Germline CDR1 is SEHNR and CDR2 is FQNEAQ (reference sequence). The CDR3 region is CASSLPILDPMNTEAFF. CDR3 nucleotide sequence: TGTGCCAGCAGCTTACCGATACTTGACCCTATGAACACTGAAGCTTTCTTT.

In its sample, this clonotype was seen many times. The rearrangement uses TRBV6-2 or TRBV6-3 and TRBJ1-2; D is unresolved. Germline V gene sequence: CDR1 MNHEY, CDR2 SVGEGT. The CDR3 consists of 12 residues. The germline V and J ends were trimmed by 2 bases and 3 bases, with 4 bases remaining between them. CDR3 sequence (DNA): TGTGCCAGCAGTTACGGGGACTATGGCTACACCTTC. Protein sequence: CASSYGDYGYTF.

This clonotype appeared many times. The chain carries TRBV28 and TRBJ2-3; 14 bases match TRBD2. Trimming cost V 3 bases and J 0 bases; bases outside gene matches: 5. Germline CDR1 reads MDHEN; CDR2 reads SYDVKM. The CDR3 runs to 18 residues. The CDR3 DNA reads TGTGCCAGCAGTTTGCCTCGGACTAGCGGGGGGAGCACAGATACGCAGTATTTT. It encodes CASSLPRTSGGSTDTQYF.

This clonotype was counted many times. The chain is built from TRBV7-9 and TRBJ2-7; D gene uncertain. V was cut by 2 bases and J by 8 bases, with 7 bases left in between. The germline CDR1 and CDR2 sequences are SEHNR and FQNEAQ (reference sequence). The CDR3 has 11 residues. The CDR3 region has the DNA TGTGCCAGCAGCTTATCTAAACAGCAGTACTTC. It specifies CASSLSKQQYF.